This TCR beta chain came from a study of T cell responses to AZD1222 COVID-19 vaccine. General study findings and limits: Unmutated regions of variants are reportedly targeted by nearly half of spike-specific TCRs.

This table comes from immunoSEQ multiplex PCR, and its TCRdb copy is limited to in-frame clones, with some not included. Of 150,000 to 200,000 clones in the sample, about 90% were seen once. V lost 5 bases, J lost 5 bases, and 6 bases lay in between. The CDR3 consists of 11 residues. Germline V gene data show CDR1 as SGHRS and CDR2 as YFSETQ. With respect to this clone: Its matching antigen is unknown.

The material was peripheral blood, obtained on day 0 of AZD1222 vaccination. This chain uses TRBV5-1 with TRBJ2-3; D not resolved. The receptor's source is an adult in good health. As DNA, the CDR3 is TGCGCCAGCAGGGGTGTAGATACGCAGTATTTT. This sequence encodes CASRGVDTQYF.